These 3 T cell receptor beta chains were all obtained from the same sample, sequenced in a study of cytotoxic CD8 clonotypes in ibrutinib-treated CLL. The assay was immunoSEQ multiplex PCR, and TCRdb's table has in-frame clones only and misses some. The table has around 150,000 clones, around nine tenths seen once. Sample: PBMCs, taken at disease progression, from a patient treated with ibrutinib. These receptors all come from a human donor with chronic lymphocytic leukemia.

The CDR3 protein is CASSSGTAVTYEQYF. The CDR3 coding sequence is TGTGCCAGCAGTAGCGGGACAGCGGTTACCTACGAGCAGTACTTC. The rearrangement joins TRBV27 to TRBJ2-7, with D perhaps matching TRBD1 or TRBD2 (7 bases each). In germline, CDR1 is MNHEY, CDR2 SMNVEV (reference sequence). CDR3 length equals 15 residues. Trimming removed 5 bases at V and 2 bases at J, with 16 bases between.

The genes are TRBV19 and TRBJ1-2, with a possible D match to TRBD1 (5 bases). The CDR3 has 14 residues. Trimming took 8 bases from V and 6 from J, leaving 19 bases between them. Per the germline V gene, CDR1 is LNHDA and CDR2 is SQIVND (reference sequence). The CDR3 coding sequence is TGTGCCAGTGGGCTGGGGACCCTAAATAATGGCTACACCTTC. As protein: CASGLGTLNNGYTF.

The rearrangement uses TRBV5-1 and TRBJ2-7, with 11 bases identical to TRBD2. V was clipped by 4 bases and J by 5 bases; unmatched bases: 8. Germline V gene data show CDR1 as SGHRS and CDR2 as YFSETQ. The CDR3 has 15 amino acids. The CDR3 DNA reads TGCGCCAGCAGCCAAACTAGCGGGAGTTTGGACGAGCAGTACTTC. It codes for CASSQTSGSLDEQYF.